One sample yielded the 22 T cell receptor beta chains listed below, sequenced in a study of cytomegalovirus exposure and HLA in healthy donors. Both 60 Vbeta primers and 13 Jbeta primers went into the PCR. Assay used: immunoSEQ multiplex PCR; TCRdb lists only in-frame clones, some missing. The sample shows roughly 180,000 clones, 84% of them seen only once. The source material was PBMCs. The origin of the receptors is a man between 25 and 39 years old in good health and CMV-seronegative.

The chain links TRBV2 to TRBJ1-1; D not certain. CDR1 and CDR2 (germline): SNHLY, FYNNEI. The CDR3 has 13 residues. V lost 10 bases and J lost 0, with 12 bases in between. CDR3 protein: CATVDTVNTEAFF. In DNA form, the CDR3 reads TGTGCCACCGTTGACACCGTGAACACTGAAGCTTTCTTT.

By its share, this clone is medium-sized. This CDR3 is CASMGLAGERETQYF. The CDR3 DNA follows: TGTGCCAGCATGGGACTAGCGGGAGAGAGAGAGACCCAGTACTTC. This chain connects TRBV2 to TRBJ2-5, with TRBD2 matching over 14 bases. The V and J ends lost 7 bases and 4 bases, in that order; junction bases with no gene match: 5. In germline, CDR1 is SNHLY, CDR2 FYNNEI. This CDR3 is built from 15 residues.

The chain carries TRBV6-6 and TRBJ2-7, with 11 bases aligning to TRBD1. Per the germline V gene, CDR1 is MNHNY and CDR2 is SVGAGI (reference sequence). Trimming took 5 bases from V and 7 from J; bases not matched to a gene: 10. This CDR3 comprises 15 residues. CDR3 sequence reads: CASSPSGQGVGEQYF. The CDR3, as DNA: TGTGCCAGCAGTCCCTCGGGACAGGGGGTAGGGGAGCAGTACTTC.

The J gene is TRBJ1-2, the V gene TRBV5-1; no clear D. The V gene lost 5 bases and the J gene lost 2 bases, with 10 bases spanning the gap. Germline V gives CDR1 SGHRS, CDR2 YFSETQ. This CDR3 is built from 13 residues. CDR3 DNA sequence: TGCGCCAGCAGTTATACAGAGAACTATGGCTACACCTTC. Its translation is CASSYTENYGYTF. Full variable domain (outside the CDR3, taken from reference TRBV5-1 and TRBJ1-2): KAGVTQTPRYLIKTRGQQVTLSCSPISGHRSVSWYQQTPGQGLQFLFEYFSETQRNKGNFPGRFSGRQFSNSRSEMNVSTLELGDSALYLCASSYTENYGYTFGSGTRLTVV.

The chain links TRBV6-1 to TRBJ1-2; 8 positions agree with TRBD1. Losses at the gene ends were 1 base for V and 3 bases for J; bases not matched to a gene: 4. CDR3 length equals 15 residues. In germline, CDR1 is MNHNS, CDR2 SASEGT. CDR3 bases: TGTGCCAGCAGTGAAGGACAGGGGTCATACTATGGCTACACCTTC. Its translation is CASSEGQGSYYGYTF.

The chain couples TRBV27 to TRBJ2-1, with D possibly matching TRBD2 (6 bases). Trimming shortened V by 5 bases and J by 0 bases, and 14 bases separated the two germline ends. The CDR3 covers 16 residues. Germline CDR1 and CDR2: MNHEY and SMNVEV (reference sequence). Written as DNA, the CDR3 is TGTGCCAGCAGTCCCTCCGTCGGGAGCTCCTACAATGAGCAGTTCTTC. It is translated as CASSPSVGSSYNEQFF.

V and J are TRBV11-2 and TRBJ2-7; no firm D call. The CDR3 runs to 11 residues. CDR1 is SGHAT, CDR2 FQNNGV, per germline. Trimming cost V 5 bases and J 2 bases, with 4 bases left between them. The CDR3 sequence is CASSRAYEQYF. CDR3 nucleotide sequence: TGTGCCAGCAGCCGGGCCTACGAGCAGTACTTC. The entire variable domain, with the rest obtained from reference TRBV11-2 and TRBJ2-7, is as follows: EAGVAQSPRYKIIEKRQSVAFWCNPISGHATLYWYQQILGQGPKLLIQFQNNGVVDDSQLPKDRFSAERLKGVDSTLKIQPAKLEDSAVYLCASSRAYEQYFGPGTRLTVT.

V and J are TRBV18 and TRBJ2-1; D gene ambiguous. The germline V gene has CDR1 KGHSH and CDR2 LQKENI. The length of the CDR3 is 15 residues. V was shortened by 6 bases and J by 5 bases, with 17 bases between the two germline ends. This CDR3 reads CASSLNIGVDNEQFF. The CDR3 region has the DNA TGTGCCAGCTCCCTCAATATTGGAGTAGACAATGAGCAGTTCTTC.

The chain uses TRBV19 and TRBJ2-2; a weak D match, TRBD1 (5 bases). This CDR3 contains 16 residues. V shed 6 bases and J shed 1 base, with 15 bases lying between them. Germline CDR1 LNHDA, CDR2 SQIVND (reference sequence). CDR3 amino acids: CASRGVRTLNTGELFF. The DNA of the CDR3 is TGTGCCAGTAGAGGGGTGAGGACACTGAACACCGGGGAGCTGTTTTTT.

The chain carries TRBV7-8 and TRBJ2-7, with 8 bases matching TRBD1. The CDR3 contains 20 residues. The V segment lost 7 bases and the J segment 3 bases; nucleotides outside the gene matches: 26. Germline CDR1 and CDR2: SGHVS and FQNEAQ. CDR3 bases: TGTGCCAGCACAGACAGGGGATTGTTGGTTGGTTACAGCTACGGCTACGAGCAGTACTTC. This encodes CASTDRGLLVGYSYGYEQYF. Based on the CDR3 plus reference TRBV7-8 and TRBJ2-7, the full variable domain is GAGVSQSPRYKVAKRGQDVALRCDPISGHVSLFWYQQALGQGPEFLTYFQNEAQLDKSGLPSDRFFAERPEGSVSTLKIQRTQQEDSAVYLCASTDRGLLVGYSYGYEQYFGPGTRLTVT.

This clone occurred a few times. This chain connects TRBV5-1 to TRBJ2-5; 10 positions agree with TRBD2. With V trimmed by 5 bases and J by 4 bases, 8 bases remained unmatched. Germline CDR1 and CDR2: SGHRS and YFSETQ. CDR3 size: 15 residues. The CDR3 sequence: CASRESGGAAETQYF. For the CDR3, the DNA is TGCGCCAGCAGGGAAAGCGGGGGGGCCGCAGAGACCCAGTACTTC.

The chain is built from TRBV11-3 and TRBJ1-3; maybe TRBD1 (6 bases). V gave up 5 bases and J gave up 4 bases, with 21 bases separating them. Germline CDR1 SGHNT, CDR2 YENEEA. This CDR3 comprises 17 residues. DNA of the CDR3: TGTGCCAGCAGCCAGTGGTTCCAGGGGCGTCGGGGAAACACCATATATTTT. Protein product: CASSQWFQGRRGNTIYF.

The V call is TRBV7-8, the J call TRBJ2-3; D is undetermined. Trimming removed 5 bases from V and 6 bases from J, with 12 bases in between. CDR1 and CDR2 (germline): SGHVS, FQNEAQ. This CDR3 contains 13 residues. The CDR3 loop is CASSVTHMDTQYF. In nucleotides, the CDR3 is TGTGCCAGCAGCGTGACTCATATGGATACGCAGTATTTT.

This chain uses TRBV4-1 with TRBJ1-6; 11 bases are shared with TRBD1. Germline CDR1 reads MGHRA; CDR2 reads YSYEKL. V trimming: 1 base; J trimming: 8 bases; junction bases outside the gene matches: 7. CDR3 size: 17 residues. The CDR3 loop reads CASSQGTGGRAHSPLHF. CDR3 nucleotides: TGCGCCAGCAGCCAAGGGACAGGGGGCCGAGCACATTCACCCCTCCACTTT.

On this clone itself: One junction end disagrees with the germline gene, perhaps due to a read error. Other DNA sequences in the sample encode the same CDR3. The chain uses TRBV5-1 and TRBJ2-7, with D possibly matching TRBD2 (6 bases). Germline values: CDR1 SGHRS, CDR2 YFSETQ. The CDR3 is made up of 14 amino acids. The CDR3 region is CASSRRDSLYEQYF. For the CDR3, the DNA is TGCGCCAGCAGCCGGAGGGACTCCCTCTACGAGCAGTATTTC.

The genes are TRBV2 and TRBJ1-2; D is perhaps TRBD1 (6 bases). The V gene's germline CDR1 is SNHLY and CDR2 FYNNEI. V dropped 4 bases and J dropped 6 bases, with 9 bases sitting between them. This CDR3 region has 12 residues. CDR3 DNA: TGTGCCAGCAGTGCAGGGGATCATGGCTACACCTTC. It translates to CASSAGDHGYTF.

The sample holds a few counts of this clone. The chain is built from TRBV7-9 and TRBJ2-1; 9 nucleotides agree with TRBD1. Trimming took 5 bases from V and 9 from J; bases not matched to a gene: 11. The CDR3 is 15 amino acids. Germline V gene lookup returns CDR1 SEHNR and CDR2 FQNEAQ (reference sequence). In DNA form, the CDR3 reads TGTGCCAGCAGCCTCGAGGGACAGGGAGGATTTGAGCAGTTCTTC. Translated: CASSLEGQGGFEQFF.

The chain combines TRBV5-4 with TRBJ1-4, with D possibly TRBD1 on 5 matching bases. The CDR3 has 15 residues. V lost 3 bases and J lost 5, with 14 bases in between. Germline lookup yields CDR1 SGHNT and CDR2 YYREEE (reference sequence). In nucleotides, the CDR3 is TGTGCCAGCAGCTCTGGAGGGACTGGGAATGAAAAACTGTTTTTT. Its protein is CASSSGGTGNEKLFF.

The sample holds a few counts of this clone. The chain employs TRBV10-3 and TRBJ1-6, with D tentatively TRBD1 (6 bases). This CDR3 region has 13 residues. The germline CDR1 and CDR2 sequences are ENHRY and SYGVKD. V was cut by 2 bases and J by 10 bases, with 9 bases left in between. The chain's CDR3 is CAISETTGSPLHF. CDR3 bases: TGTGCCATCAGTGAGACTACAGGGTCACCCCTCCACTTT.

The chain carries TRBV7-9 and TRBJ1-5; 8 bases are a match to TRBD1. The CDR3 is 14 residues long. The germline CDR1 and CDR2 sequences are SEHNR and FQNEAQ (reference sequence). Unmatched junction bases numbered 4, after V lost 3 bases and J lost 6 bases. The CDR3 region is CASSLDREGQPQHF. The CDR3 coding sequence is TGTGCCAGCAGCTTGGACAGGGAAGGTCAGCCCCAGCATTTT. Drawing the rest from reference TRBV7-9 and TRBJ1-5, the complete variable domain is DTGVSQNPRHKITKRGQNVTFRCDPISEHNRLYWYRQTLGQGPEFLTYFQNEAQLEKSRLLSDRFSAERPKGSFSTLEIQRTEQGDSAMYLCASSLDREGQPQHFGDGTRLSIL.

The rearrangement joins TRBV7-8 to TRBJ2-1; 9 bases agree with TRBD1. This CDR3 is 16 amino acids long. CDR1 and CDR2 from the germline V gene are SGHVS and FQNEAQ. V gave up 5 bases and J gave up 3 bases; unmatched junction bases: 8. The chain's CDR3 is CASSISGQGGYNEQFF. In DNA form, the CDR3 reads TGTGCCAGCAGCATATCGGGACAGGGCGGCTACAATGAGCAGTTCTTC. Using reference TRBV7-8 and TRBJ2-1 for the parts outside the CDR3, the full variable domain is GAGVSQSPRYKVAKRGQDVALRCDPISGHVSLFWYQQALGQGPEFLTYFQNEAQLDKSGLPSDRFFAERPEGSVSTLKIQRTQQEDSAVYLCASSISGQGGYNEQFFGPGTRLTVL.

The CDR3 loop reads CARSALGTVGCPYEQYF. The CDR3 region has the DNA TGTGCCAGAAGCGCCCTCGGGACAGTCGGTTGCCCCTACGAGCAGTACTTC. The V call is TRBV5-3, the J call TRBJ2-7, with 7 nucleotides matching TRBD1. TRBV5-3 is given ORF status, its function remaining uncertain. The CDR3 contains 17 residues. V gave up 4 bases and J gave up 2 bases; unmatched junction bases: 15.